Listed here are 29 T cell receptor beta chains from one sample, sequenced in a study of CD8+ T cells in alopecia areata. cDNA prepared by RNA extraction and subsequent reverse transcription served as the template for sequencing. Some clones are missing from TCRdb's copy, which holds only in-frame ones; the method was immunoSEQ multiplex PCR. Here the sample spans 100,000 to 120,000 clones, roughly three fifths being singletons. Noted treatment: oral pan-JAK inhibitor, 5-10 mg twice daily. The specimen was CD4+ T cells sorted from blood, collected at week 24, from a patient treated with tofacitinib. These receptors were collected from a human donor with alopecia areata.

The genes are TRBV30 and TRBJ2-6; 7 bases are a match to TRBD1. The trim removed 6 bases at V and 0 bases at J, leaving 11 bases unmatched. This CDR3 is built from 17 residues. Germline V gene data show CDR1 as GTSNPN and CDR2 as SVGIG (reference sequence). The CDR3 region is CACPRDRTYSGANVLTF. CDR3 coding DNA: TGTGCCTGCCCCCGGGACAGAACTTACTCTGGGGCCAACGTCCTGACTTTC. The whole variable domain, remainder taken from reference TRBV30 and TRBJ2-6, is SQTIHQWPATLVQPVGSPLSLECTVEGTSNPNLYWYRQAAGRGLQLLFYSVGIGQISSEVPQNLSASRPQDRQFILSSKKLLLSDSGFYLCACPRDRTYSGANVLTFGAGSRLTVL.

This clone was detected a few times. V usage is TRBV29-1 and J usage is TRBJ2-5; 10 bases are shared with TRBD2. Looked up from germline, CDR1 is SQVTM and CDR2 is ANQGSEA. CDR3 length: 15 amino acids. J gave up 5 bases and V 4 bases, and 10 bases lay outside the gene matches. The chain's CDR3 is CSVVEIAGGRETQYF. The CDR3 DNA sequence: TGCAGCGTTGTTGAAATAGCGGGGGGCCGGGAGACCCAGTACTTC.

The genes are TRBV29-1 and TRBJ2-2; D is uncertain. The J call may be faulty, since TRBJ1-3 better matches the DNA end. This CDR3 region has 13 residues. The germline gives CDR1 SQVTM, CDR2 ANQGSEA. CDR3 nucleotide sequence: TGCAGCGTCAGCGGAGGCTCTGGAAACACCATATATTTT. Its translation is CSVSGGSGNTIYF.

This chain uses TRBV7-9 with TRBJ2-5; D not certain. Between the trimmed V and J ends, which lost 5 bases and 1 base, there was a span of 5 bases. The CDR3 has 12 residues. Germline CDR1 is SEHNR and CDR2 is FQNEAQ (reference sequence). The CDR3 sequence is CASSTAQETQYF. The CDR3 region has the DNA TGTGCCAGCAGCACTGCCCAAGAGACCCAGTACTTC. The full variable domain, in which reference TRBV7-9 and TRBJ2-5 provide the parts outside the CDR3, is DTGVSQNPRHKITKRGQNVTFRCDPISEHNRLYWYRQTLGQGPEFLTYFQNEAQLEKSRLLSDRFSAERPKGSFSTLEIQRTEQGDSAMYLCASSTAQETQYFGPGTRLLVL.

The chain joins TRBV29-1 to TRBJ1-2; the D is unclear. Trimming removed 4 bases from V and 2 bases from J, with 8 bases in between. Per the germline V gene, CDR1 is SQVTM and CDR2 is ANQGSEA. This CDR3 region has 12 residues. The chain's CDR3 is CSVGEGNYGYTF. CDR3 in DNA: TGCAGCGTTGGAGAAGGGAACTATGGCTACACCTTC.

This chain uses TRBV14 with TRBJ1-5, with D tentatively TRBD1 (5 bases). V lost 6 bases to trimming and J lost 3 bases, with 9 bases between them. The CDR3 covers 13 residues. The V gene's germline CDR1 is SGHDN and CDR2 FVKESK. The CDR3 protein is CASSPGFNQPQHF. For the CDR3, the DNA is TGTGCCAGCAGTCCAGGGTTCAATCAGCCCCAGCATTTT.

The rearrangement joins TRBV15 to TRBJ1-5; TRBD1 aligns across 8 bases. The CDR3 is 18 residues long. The V gene end was trimmed by 0 bases and the J gene end by 6 bases; junction bases not matched to a gene: 13. Germline CDR1 and CDR2: LNHNV and YYDKDF (reference sequence). CDR3 amino acids: CATSRDLGGQGAGQPQHF. CDR3 nucleotides: TGTGCCACCAGCAGAGATCTCGGGGGTCAGGGGGCAGGTCAGCCCCAGCATTTT.

The V gene is TRBV6-6, the J gene TRBJ2-2; D gene uncertain. The CDR3 has 15 amino acids. Trimming pared 6 bases from V and 0 bases from J, leaving 11 bases between. From germline, CDR1 is MNHNY and CDR2 SVGAGI (reference sequence). CDR3 DNA sequence: TGTGCCAGCAGCCCCACGAACCCGAACACCGGGGAGCTGTTTTTT. As protein: CASSPTNPNTGELFF.

The rearrangement joins TRBV9 to TRBJ2-7; TRBD1 is a possible D gene (5 bases). Germline CDR1 reads SGDLS; CDR2 reads YYNGEE. V lost 3 bases and J lost 6, with 16 bases in between. This CDR3 has 14 amino acids. The CDR3 sequence is CASSGRPQGGEQYF. CDR3 sequence (DNA): TGTGCCAGCAGCGGCCGGCCCCAGGGCGGCGAGCAGTACTTC.

The chain has TRBV5-1 and TRBJ2-5; D may be TRBD2 (6 bases). The CDR3 contains 13 residues. V lost 4 bases to trimming and J lost 5 bases, with 12 bases between them. Germline V gives CDR1 SGHRS, CDR2 YFSETQ. The CDR3: CASSRGAGETQYF. As DNA, the CDR3 is TGCGCCAGCAGCCGAGGGGCGGGGGAGACCCAGTACTTC.

With respect to this clone: The sample has other DNA sequences that encode this CDR3 too. The chain employs TRBV15 and TRBJ2-3, with TRBD2 matching 8 bases. The V gene end was trimmed by 1 base and the J gene end by 3 bases; junction bases not matched to a gene: 3. The length of the CDR3 is 15 residues. Germline V gene lookup returns CDR1 LNHNV and CDR2 YYDKDF (reference sequence). CDR3 nucleotides: TGTGCCACCAGCAGAGGCCTAGCGGGTACAGATACGCAGTATTTT. Translated, it gives CATSRGLAGTDTQYF.

The chain has TRBV23-1 and TRBJ1-5; 8 bases match TRBD1. TRBV23-1 is labeled an ORF, and its function is uncertain. There are 16 residues in the CDR3. V gave up 0 bases and J gave up 2 bases; unmatched junction bases: 3. The CDR3 region is CASSQSPTGGNQPQHF. For the CDR3, the DNA is TGCGCCAGCAGTCAATCCCCGACAGGGGGCAATCAGCCCCAGCATTTT.

This chain links TRBV7-9 with TRBJ2-1; D perhaps matches TRBD2 (7 bases). In germline, CDR1 is SEHNR, CDR2 FQNEAQ (reference sequence). V dropped 6 bases and J dropped 9 bases, with 15 bases sitting between them. CDR3 size: 13 residues. The chain's CDR3 is CASRPTGGGEQFF. The CDR3 DNA reads as TGTGCCAGCAGACCCACGGGGGGCGGTGAGCAGTTCTTC.

The chain uses TRBV30 and TRBJ1-4; D is unresolved. Germline CDR1 GTSNPN, CDR2 SVGIG (reference sequence). The CDR3 is 14 residues long. The V and J ends lost 0 bases and 0 bases respectively, with 5 bases between them. CDR3 loop: CAWSVGATNEKLFF. CDR3 bases: TGTGCCTGGAGTGTTGGTGCAACTAATGAAAAACTGTTTTTT. The full variable domain, completed using reference TRBV30 and TRBJ1-4, is SQTIHQWPATLVQPVGSPLSLECTVEGTSNPNLYWYRQAAGRGLQLLFYSVGIGQISSEVPQNLSASRPQDRQFILSSKKLLLSDSGFYLCAWSVGATNEKLFFGSGTQLSVL.

This clone turned up a few times. J is TRBJ2-4 and V is TRBV4-3, with D possibly TRBD2 on 5 matching bases. This CDR3 is built from 16 residues. From germline, CDR1 is LGHNA and CDR2 YSLEER. Between the trimmed V and J ends, which lost 4 bases and 0 bases, there was a span of 13 bases. The CDR3 sequence: CASSPSAGLAKNIQYF. CDR3 DNA: TGCGCCAGCAGCCCCTCGGCGGGCCTAGCCAAAAACATTCAGTACTTC.

This clone was counted once. The gene calls are TRBV28 and TRBJ2-7; 8 positions match TRBD2. CDR1 is MDHEN and CDR2 is SYDVKM in the germline V gene. The CDR3 spans 13 residues. The J segment lost 4 bases and the V segment lost 8 bases, leaving 7 bases of the junction unmatched. CDR3 DNA sequence: TGTGCCAGCCTCGGGGGGGCATCATACGAGCAGTACTTC. Translation: CASLGGASYEQYF. The entire variable domain, with the rest obtained from reference TRBV28 and TRBJ2-7, is as follows: DVKVTQSSRYLVKRTGEKVFLECVQDMDHENMFWYRQDPGLGLRLIYFSYDVKMKEKGDIPEGYSVSREKKERFSLILESASTNQTSMYLCASLGGASYEQYFGPGTRLTVT.

The gene calls are TRBV7-2 and TRBJ2-7; D is undetermined. The ends were cut back, 5 bases at V and 0 bases at J, with 5 bases in the middle. This CDR3 contains 12 residues. Germline V lookup: CDR1 SGHTA, CDR2 FQGNSA. The CDR3 region is CASSQGSYEQYF. As DNA, the CDR3 is TGTGCCAGCAGCCAAGGCTCCTACGAGCAGTACTTC.

This chain connects TRBV30 to TRBJ2-1; 7 bases map to TRBD2. This CDR3 has 13 amino acids. In germline, CDR1 is GTSNPN, CDR2 SVGIG (reference sequence). Germline trimming cut 0 bases from V and 15 bases from J; bases unmatched to any gene: 11. CDR3 amino acids: CAWSVRLAADVFF. CDR3 in DNA: TGTGCCTGGAGTGTGAGGCTAGCGGCCGACGTGTTCTTC.

J is TRBJ1-5 and V is TRBV2, with D unresolved. The V end was cut by 1 base, the J end by 13 bases, with 14 bases between. The germline V gene has CDR1 SNHLY and CDR2 FYNNEI. The CDR3 has 13 amino acids. This CDR3 reads CASSEVKGSRQHF. The CDR3 nucleotides read TGTGCCAGCAGTGAAGTGAAGGGCTCCAGACAGCATTTT.

The CDR3 here is CASSVGGADTNQPQHF. The CDR3 DNA is TGTGCCAGCAGTGTGGGGGGGGCGGACACAAATCAGCCCCAGCATTTT. The genes are TRBV2 and TRBJ1-5; perhaps TRBD1 as D (6 bases). Germline-derived CDR1 and CDR2 are SNHLY and FYNNEI. CDR3 length: 16 residues. V dropped 4 bases and J dropped 4 bases, with 17 bases sitting between them. Looking up the rest from reference TRBV2 and TRBJ1-5 gives the full variable domain: EPEVTQTPSHQVTQMGQEVILRCVPISNHLYFYWYRQILGQKVEFLVSFYNNEISEKSEIFDDQFSVERPDGSNFTLKIRSTKLEDSAMYFCASSVGGADTNQPQHFGDGTRLSIL.

The chain uses TRBV29-1 and TRBJ1-2; D not resolved. Between the trimmed V and J ends, which lost 4 bases and 8 bases, there was a span of 14 bases. Germline values: CDR1 SQVTM, CDR2 ANQGSEA. This CDR3 has 12 amino acids. In DNA, the CDR3 is TGCAGCGTTGGAGGGCAGGCTCCCGGCTACACCTTC. This codes for CSVGGQAPGYTF.

This rearrangement joins TRBV9 to TRBJ2-3; 7 nucleotides line up with TRBD1. V lost 1 base and J lost 5; bases outside the gene matches: 10. This CDR3 is 16 amino acids long. The germline gives CDR1 SGDLS, CDR2 YYNGEE. The CDR3 protein is CASSVPDRTSGDTQYF. The CDR3 coding sequence is TGTGCCAGCAGCGTACCGGACAGGACAAGTGGAGATACGCAGTATTTT.

V and J are TRBV18 and TRBJ2-7; a possible D gene is TRBD1 (6 bases). Looked up from germline, CDR1 is KGHSH and CDR2 is LQKENI. Trimming removed 0 bases at V and 1 base at J, with 10 bases between. The CDR3 has 15 amino acids. CDR3 nucleotides: TGTGCCAGCTCACCACCACAGGGTCTGTCCTACGAGCAGTACTTC. Protein product: CASSPPQGLSYEQYF. The variable domain in full, completed from reference TRBV18 and TRBJ2-7, reads NAGVMQNPRHLVRRRGQEARLRCSPMKGHSHVYWYRQLPEEGLKFMVYLQKENIIDESGMPKERFSAEFPKEGPSILRIQQVVRGDSAAYFCASSPPQGLSYEQYFGPGTRLTVT.

V and J are TRBV5-1 and TRBJ2-7; D remains unclear. V lost 0 bases to trimming and J lost 6 bases, with 10 bases between them. This CDR3 spans 13 amino acids. Germline values: CDR1 SGHRS, CDR2 YFSETQ. The CDR3 DNA reads as TGCGCCAGCAGCTTGGAGGTGGGTGGCGAGCAGTACTTC. Its translation: CASSLEVGGEQYF.

The chain recombines TRBV19 with TRBJ1-5, with 9 bases lining up with TRBD1. The CDR3 is 20 amino acids. From germline, CDR1 is LNHDA and CDR2 SQIVND (reference sequence). V was clipped by 8 bases and J by 7 bases; unmatched bases: 27. The CDR3: CASGRNRDRAGRAVKQPQHF. The CDR3 coding sequence is TGTGCCAGTGGGAGGAACCGGGACAGGGCGGGACGGGCGGTGAAACAGCCCCAGCATTTT.

The chain combines TRBV4-1 with TRBJ1-1, with D unresolved. Germline CDR1 reads MGHRA; CDR2 reads YSYEKL. Trimming stripped 0 bases from V and 4 bases from J, with 15 bases between. The CDR3 runs to 16 residues. The CDR3: CASSQDRSRVGTEAFF. In nucleotides, the CDR3 is TGCGCCAGCAGCCAAGATAGATCCAGAGTGGGCACTGAAGCTTTCTTT.

CDR3 bases: TGTGCCAGCAGCTCCAGACAGAACTATGGCTACACCTTC. Translating it yields CASSSRQNYGYTF. J is TRBJ1-2 and V is TRBV7-2; possible D gene TRBD1, 5 bases. V was pared by 4 bases and J by 2 bases, with 8 bases between. This CDR3 comprises 13 residues. Per germline, CDR1 SGHTA and CDR2 FQGNSA.

The chain links TRBV18 to TRBJ1-2, with D possibly matching TRBD1 (6 bases). The CDR3 has 14 amino acids. CDR1 KGHSH and CDR2 LQKENI come from the germline V gene. V was shortened by 4 bases and J by 8 bases, with 17 bases between the two germline ends. The CDR3 reads CASSQPGTPGGYTF. The CDR3 DNA sequence: TGTGCCAGCTCACAGCCCGGGACACCGGGGGGCTACACCTTC.

The chain links TRBV11-3 to TRBJ2-7, with 8 nucleotides matching TRBD1. This CDR3 has 12 amino acids. Looked up from germline, CDR1 is SGHNT and CDR2 is YENEEA. The V segment lost 3 bases and the J segment 7 bases; nucleotides outside the gene matches: 2. CDR3 DNA: TGTGCCAGCAGCTTCGACAGGGGTGAGCAGTACTTC. It specifies CASSFDRGEQYF.